The rows below give T cell receptor beta chains drawn from one sample of a study of CD8 T cells in Susac syndrome. Each CDR3 protein is one row after TCRdb ran MiXCR on the immunoSEQ multiplex PCR reads. This sample has about 430,000 distinct CDR3 sequences, with more than 80% found just once. The sample was CD8+ T cells from PBMCs. These receptors were obtained from a human donor with multiple sclerosis. Each CDR3 is given with its conserved first and last residue. D genes are given only for firm matches. Not every row has a clone size; where given, it reads once, few, many or a size class.

D	J	size	length	V	DNA	CDR3
TRBD1	TRBJ1-2	.	11	TRBV30	TGTGCCTGGAGCGGGACAGATGGCTACACCTTC	CAWSGTDGYTF
.	TRBJ2-1	.	15	TRBV6-5	TGTGCCAGCAGTTACTCGAACGGCGGGGACAATGAGCAGTTCTTC	CASSYSNGGDNEQFF
TRBD2	TRBJ2-7	.	17	TRBV25-1	TGTGCCAGCAGTGAATCATACCCGAGCGGGAGGGCCTACGAGCAGTACTTC	CASSESYPSGRAYEQYF
TRBD1	TRBJ1-2	.	15	TRBV27	TGTGCCAGCAGGAACAGGGGCCGCGGGCTCGATGGCTACACCTTC	CASRNRGRGLDGYTF
TRBD1	TRBJ2-7	.	14	TRBV27	TGTGCCAGCAGTTTATCTCAGGGGGCGGACGAGCAGTACTTC	CASSLSQGADEQYF
.	TRBJ2-7	.	15	TRBV2	TGTGCCAGCAGTGAAGAGGAGGGAAGGGTCTACGAGCAGTACTTC	CASSEEEGRVYEQYF
TRBD1	TRBJ2-1	.	14	TRBV5-3	TGTGCCAGAAGCGGGACAGGGTTTGTCAATGAGCAGTTCTTC	CARSGTGFVNEQFF
.	TRBJ1-1	.	13	TRBV5-5	TGTGCCAGCAGCTTGGAGGTGGGGCTGGAAGCTTTCTTT	CASSLEVGLEAFF
TRBD2	TRBJ2-5	.	23	TRBV30	TGTGCCTGGAGTGTACTGGGAGGACAGGGCGAGTCGAGACTAGCGGGGGGACTGGAGACCCAGTACTTC	CAWSVLGGQGESRLAGGLETQYF
.	TRBJ2-7	once	13	TRBV4-1	TGCGCCAGCAGCCAAGTTGGGTACTACGAGCAGTACTTC	CASSQVGYYEQYF
.	TRBJ2-1	.	14	TRBV28	TGTGCCAGCAGTTTAAGGACAGCCTACAATGAGCAGTTCTTC	CASSLRTAYNEQFF
.	TRBJ2-1	once	14	TRBV10-3	TGTGCCATCACCGAGACAGGCGCCTACAATGAGCAGTTCTTC	CAITETGAYNEQFF
.	TRBJ1-1	.	14	TRBV5-4	TGTGCCAGCAGCTACTCCACAGGGAGCGCTGAAGCTTTCTTT	CASSYSTGSAEAFF
.	TRBJ1-2	once	17	TRBV27	TGTGCCAGCAGTTTATCCCCCCTCCAGGCTGCGGGAGGTGGCTACACCTTC	CASSLSPLQAAGGGYTF
.	TRBJ2-3	once	15	TRBV6-5	TGTGCCAGCAGTTTTTTATCCGGGCGCACAGATACGCAGTATTTT	CASSFLSGRTDTQYF
TRBD1	TRBJ1-1	once	16	TRBV19	TGTGCCAGTAGTATCGCCATAGGGACAGCGAACACTGAAGCTTTCTTT	CASSIAIGTANTEAFF
.	TRBJ2-3	.	15	TRBV6-2/TRBV6-3	TGTGCCAGCAGTTACTGGGGGGAGGACACAGATACGCAGTATTTT	CASSYWGEDTDTQYF
.	TRBJ2-1	.	17	TRBV30	TGTGCCTGGAGTGGGTTTGAGGAGGGACTGATATACAATGAGCAGTTCTTC	CAWSGFEEGLIYNEQFF
.	TRBJ1-1	.	16	TRBV27	TGTGCCAGCAGTCGGGCGGGGGTAGGAAAGTACACTGAAGCTTTCTTT	CASSRAGVGKYTEAFF
.	TRBJ2-1	.	16	TRBV6-5	TGTGCCAGCAGTTACTCGGCGACAATGGCTCGGGGTGAGCAGTTCTTC	CASSYSATMARGEQFF
.	TRBJ2-1	.	14	TRBV2	TGTGCCAGCACCCCTCCGGGGGCTTACAATGAGCAGTTCTTC	CASTPPGAYNEQFF
.	TRBJ2-2	few	13	TRBV27	TGTGCCAGCAGTTTACGGGGCACCGGGGAGCTGTTTTTT	CASSLRGTGELFF
TRBD2	TRBJ2-1	.	16	TRBV6-2/TRBV6-3	TGTGCCAGCAGCCGGAGGGGTGCGGGAGGGTGGGATGAGCAGTTCTTC	CASSRRGAGGWDEQFF
.	TRBJ1-5	.	13	TRBV19	TGTGCCAGTACCCTCCATAGCAATCAGCCCCAGCATTTT	CASTLHSNQPQHF
.	TRBJ1-1	few	13	TRBV7-6	TGTGCCAGCAGCTTAGCTCGTGGCACTGAAGCTTTCTTT	CASSLARGTEAFF
TRBD1	TRBJ1-3	.	17	TRBV7-9	TGTGCCAGCAGCTTAGTTGGACAGGGGGCGATCGGAAACACCATATATTTT	CASSLVGQGAIGNTIYF
TRBD2	TRBJ2-3	few	16	TRBV28	TGTGCCAGCAGCTCATCTAGCGGGAGAGGCCCAGATACGCAGTATTTT	CASSSSSGRGPDTQYF
.	TRBJ1-1	.	15	TRBV6-4	TGTGCCAGCAGTGACTCCGACGGAGAGGGATCTGAAGCTTTCTTT	CASSDSDGEGSEAFF
.	TRBJ2-2	.	12	TRBV6-5	TGTGCCAGCAGTTATGGGGGCGGGGAGCTGTTTTTT	CASSYGGGELFF